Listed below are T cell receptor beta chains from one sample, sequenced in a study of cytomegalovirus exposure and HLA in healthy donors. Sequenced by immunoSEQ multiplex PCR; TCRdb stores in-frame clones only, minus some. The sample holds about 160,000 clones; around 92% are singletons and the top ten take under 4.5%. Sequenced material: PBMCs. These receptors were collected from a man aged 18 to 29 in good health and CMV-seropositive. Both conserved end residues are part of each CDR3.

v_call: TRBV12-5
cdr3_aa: CASGLVIPQGQGWDNEQFF

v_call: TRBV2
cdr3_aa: CASSELGQGLDEAFF

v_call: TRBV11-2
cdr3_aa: CASSLSRGTEAFF

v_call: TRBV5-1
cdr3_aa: CASRSSGSQDTGELFF

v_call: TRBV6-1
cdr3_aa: CASQYPSGGYNEQFF

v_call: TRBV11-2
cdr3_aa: CASSPVGGTDYYEQYF

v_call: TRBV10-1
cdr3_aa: CASSVSGSFTGELFF

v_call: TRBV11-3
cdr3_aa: CASSSWTGKSYEQYF

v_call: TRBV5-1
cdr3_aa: CASSLVGKSSYNEQFF

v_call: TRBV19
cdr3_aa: CASSRPGQGAEAFF

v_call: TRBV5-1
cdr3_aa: CASSLRDRNTEAFF

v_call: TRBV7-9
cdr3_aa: CASSLGTSTTDTQYF

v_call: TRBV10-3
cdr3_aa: CATKDRGNTEAFF

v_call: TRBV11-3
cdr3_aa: CASSLRTSGGYEQYF

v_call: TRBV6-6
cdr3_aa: CASSPGLLSGANVLTF

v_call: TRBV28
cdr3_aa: CASSLMGQGPYEQYF

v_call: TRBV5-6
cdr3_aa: CASSSRLAQTYEQYF

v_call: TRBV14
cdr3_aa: CASSPFTISLNEQFF

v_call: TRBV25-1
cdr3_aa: CASSESGLAEYNEQFF

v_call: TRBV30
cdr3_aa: CAWSELATYNEQFF

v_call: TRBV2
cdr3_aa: CASSEATLSRSSYNEQFF

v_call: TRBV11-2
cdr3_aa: CASSRDRDNQPQHF

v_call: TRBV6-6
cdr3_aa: CATSLNENNEQFF

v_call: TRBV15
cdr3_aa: CATSRDWRDRLNQPQHF

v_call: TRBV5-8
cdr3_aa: CASSQMVSSGYTGELFF

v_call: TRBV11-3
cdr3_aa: CASSLGDGQPQHF

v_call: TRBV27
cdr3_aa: CASSLSFAGLVTANTEAFF

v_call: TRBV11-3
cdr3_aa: CASSSRTFSYEQYF

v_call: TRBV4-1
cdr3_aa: CASSQVDRGLTEAFF

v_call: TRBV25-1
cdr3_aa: CASSDSTSGSFGEQFF

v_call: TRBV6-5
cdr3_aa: CASSRGTAYEQYF

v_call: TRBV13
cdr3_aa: CASSSGLLASYEQYF

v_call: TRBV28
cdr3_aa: CASRPRGLAGGILEQYF

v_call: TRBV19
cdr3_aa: CASSMLGGETQYF

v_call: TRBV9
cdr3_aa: CASSPGQGAANEKLFF

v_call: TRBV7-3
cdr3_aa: CASSLGRANDGYTF

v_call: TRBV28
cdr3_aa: CASSLYGVQGRVLGNQPQHF